This TCR beta chain came from a study of blood T cell repertoires in COVID-19. Study-wide background: The United States, Italy and Spain supplied acute and convalescent COVID-19 samples.

The authors' processing: By means of reference gene primer amplification, nucleated cell counts were estimated. The table came from immunoSEQ multiplex PCR; TCRdb's copy has only in-frame clones and leaves some out. V and J calls and clone size are as listed in that table; D and trimming were resolved from the DNA. The sample records about 280,000 clones, 86% being singletons. Germline CDR1 and CDR2: LGHDT and YNNKEL (reference sequence). V dropped 0 bases and J dropped 5 bases, with 11 bases sitting between them. The CDR3 covers 15 residues. V is TRBV3-1 (or the pseudogene TRBV3-2) and J is TRBJ1-5; a weak D match, TRBD1 (5 bases). Sequencing input: peripheral blood. This clonotype originated in a man in his forties with active or convalescent COVID-19. In DNA form, the CDR3 reads TGTGCCAGCAGCCAAGACTGGGGCCGGGATCAGCCCCAGCATTTT. Amino acids: CASSQDWGRDQPQHF.